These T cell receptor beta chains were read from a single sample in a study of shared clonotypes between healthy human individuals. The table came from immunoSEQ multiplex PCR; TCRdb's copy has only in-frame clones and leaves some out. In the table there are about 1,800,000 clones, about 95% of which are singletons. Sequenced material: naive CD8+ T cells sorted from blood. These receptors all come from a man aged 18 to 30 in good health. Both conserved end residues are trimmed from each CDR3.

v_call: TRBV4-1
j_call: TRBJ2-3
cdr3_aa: ASSPRLGRGIKAHLTDTQY

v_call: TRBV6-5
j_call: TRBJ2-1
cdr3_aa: ASSYSDEQF

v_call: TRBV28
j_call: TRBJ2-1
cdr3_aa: ASSPSVSYNEQF

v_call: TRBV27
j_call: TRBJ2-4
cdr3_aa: ASSLDGTLNIQY

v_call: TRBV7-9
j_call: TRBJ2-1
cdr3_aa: ASSPVPTGNYYNEQF

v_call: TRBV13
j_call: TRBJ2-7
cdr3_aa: ASSLRQDYEQY

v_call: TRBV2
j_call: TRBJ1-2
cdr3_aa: ASSEGGRGLAYGYT

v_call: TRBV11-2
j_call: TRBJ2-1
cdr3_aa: ASSSTSHRGYNEQF

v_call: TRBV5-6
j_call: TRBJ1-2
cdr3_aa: ASSNRDSLLYGYT

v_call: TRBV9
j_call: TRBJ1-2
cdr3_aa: ASSAMPSVNYGYT

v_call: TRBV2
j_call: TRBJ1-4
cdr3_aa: ASFPGTGGFTNEKLF

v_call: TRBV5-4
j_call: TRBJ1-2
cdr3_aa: ASSSTGTQSYT

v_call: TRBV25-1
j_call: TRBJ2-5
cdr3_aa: ASRPGQLYQETQY

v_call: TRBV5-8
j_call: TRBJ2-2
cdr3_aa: ASSFDSANTGELF

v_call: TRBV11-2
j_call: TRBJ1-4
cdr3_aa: ASSLVPSTGPNEKLF

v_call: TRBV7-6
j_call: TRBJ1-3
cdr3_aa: ASSSDPSSGNTIY

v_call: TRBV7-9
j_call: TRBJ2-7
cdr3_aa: ASSPGAVAKFSHEQY

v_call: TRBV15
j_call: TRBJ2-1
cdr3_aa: ATSREMVLDEQF

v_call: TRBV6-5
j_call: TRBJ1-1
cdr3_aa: ASSYRRGLSTEAF

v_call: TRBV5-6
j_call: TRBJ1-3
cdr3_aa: ASSLVGGPSGNTIY

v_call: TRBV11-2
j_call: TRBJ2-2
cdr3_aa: ASSTGLAGGPGELF

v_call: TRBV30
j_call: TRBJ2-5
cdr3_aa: AWSVAGDQETQY

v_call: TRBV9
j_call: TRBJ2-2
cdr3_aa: ASSGLDREGSPGELF

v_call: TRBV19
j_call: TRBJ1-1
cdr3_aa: ASTTENTEAF

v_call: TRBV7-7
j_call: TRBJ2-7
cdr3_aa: ASRFKGRPYEQY

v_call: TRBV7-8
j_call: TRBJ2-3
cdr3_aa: ASSEADTDTQY

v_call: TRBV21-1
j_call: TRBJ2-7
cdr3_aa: ASSKWRGRCEQY

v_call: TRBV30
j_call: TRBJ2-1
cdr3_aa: ARSGDASGSREQF

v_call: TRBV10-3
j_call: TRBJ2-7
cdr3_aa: AISESNQSSYEQY

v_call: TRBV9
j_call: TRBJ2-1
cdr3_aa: ASSVVDLAGEQF

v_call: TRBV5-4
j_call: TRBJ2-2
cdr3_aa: ASSGNTGGHNTGELF

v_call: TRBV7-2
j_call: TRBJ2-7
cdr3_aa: ASSPRTSGTSYEQY

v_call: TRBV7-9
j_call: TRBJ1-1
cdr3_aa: ASSLGGYSEAF

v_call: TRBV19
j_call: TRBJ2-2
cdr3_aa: ASSTRDRYTGELF

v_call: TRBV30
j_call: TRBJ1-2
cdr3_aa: AYGEVDYGYT

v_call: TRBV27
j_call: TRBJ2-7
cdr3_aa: ASSVGGGPGEQY

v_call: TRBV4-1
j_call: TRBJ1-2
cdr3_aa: ASSQGQGAPSYGYT

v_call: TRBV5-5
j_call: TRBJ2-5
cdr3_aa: ASSLMTGETQY

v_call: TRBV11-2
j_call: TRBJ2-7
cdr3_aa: ASSPWTSGVPHEQY

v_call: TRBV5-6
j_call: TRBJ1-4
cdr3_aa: ASSSWGWGEKLF